These 2 T cell receptor beta chains were all obtained from the same sample, sequenced in a study of shared clonotypes between healthy human individuals. As defined, naive CD8 cells were CD45RO-negative and positively selected for CCR7, with terminally differentiated effector memory CD45RA+ cells excluded. Using immunoSEQ multiplex PCR, the repertoire was profiled, and TCRdb retains in-frame clones only, with some absent. The sample consists of around 2.1 million clones, under 95% of them appearing once. Sequencing was carried out using naive CD8+ T cells from PBMCs. The origin of the receptors is a man younger than 35 in good health. Some clones in this sample may be carry-over from other donors' samples.

For this clone: The same CDR3 also results from other DNA sequences found in this sample. The chain carries TRBV9 and TRBJ2-1, with D possibly matching TRBD1 (5 bases). The CDR3 consists of 13 residues. Germline V gene data show CDR1 as SGDLS and CDR2 as YYNGEE. Trimming pared 0 bases from V and 7 bases from J, leaving 8 bases between. CDR3 in DNA: TGTGCCAGCAGCGTAGAGGGGTGGAATGAGCAGTTCTTC. Protein: CASSVEGWNEQFF.

The V call is TRBV16, the J call TRBJ2-3; D not resolved. The V gene's germline CDR1 is KGHSY and CDR2 FQNENV. V was clipped by 3 bases and J by 4 bases, with 5 bases between them. CDR3 length equals 12 residues. CDR3 residues: CASSQMADTQYF. CDR3 nucleotide sequence: TGTGCCAGCAGCCAGATGGCAGATACGCAGTATTTT. Full variable domain (outside the CDR3, taken from reference TRBV16 and TRBJ2-3): GEEVAQTPKHLVRGEGQKAKLYCAPIKGHSYVFWYQQVLKNEFKFLISFQNENVFDETGMPKERFSAKCLPNSPCSLEIQATKLEDSAVYFCASSQMADTQYFGPGTRLTVL.